This T cell receptor beta chain comes out of a study of T cells in Graves' hyperthyroidism and ophthalmopathy. General observations from the study: Most thyroid clonotypes that were expanded above 0.001 also turned up in blood.

The CDR3 runs to 15 residues. Per germline, CDR1 SGDLS and CDR2 YYNGEE. V lost 0 bases, J lost 2 bases, and 10 bases lay in between. TCR beta CDR3 regions were amplified from RNA. Primed by the HTBI set, a first-round RT-PCR was run on the TCR CDR3. In TCRdb, the multiplex PCR reads were re-called with MiXCR into one record per CDR3 protein. The sample gives 490,000 or so distinct CDR3 sequences, 22% of which show up once; approximately 49% is in the top ten. This clonotype was seen more than once but under ten times. The antigen remains undetermined. Sample: blood. The TCR comes from a woman aged 70-85 years with Graves' ophthalmopathy. The rearrangement uses TRBV9 and TRBJ2-3; D is unclear. DNA for the CDR3: TGTGCCAGCAGCGTAGAAGGGCAGGACACAGATACGCAGTATTTT. It yields the protein CASSVEGQDTDTQYF.